This T cell receptor (beta chain) came from a study of T cell responses to AZD1222 COVID-19 vaccine (dated by TCRdb to the early 2020s). Broadly, across the study: TCR sequencing was performed for fewer than 250 trial participants, of whom some 200 were given two doses of AZD1222 and around 25 were given two doses of MenACWY control vaccine. Trial participants were enrolled by age into subgroups of 18-55, 56-69 and 70-plus years, and roughly 150, 30 and 60 TCR-sequenced participants, respectively, were included in these subgroups.

Sequences SGHAT (CDR1) and FQNNGV (CDR2) are obtained from the germline V gene. There are 16 amino acids in the CDR3, from cysteine to phenylalanine inclusive. Only CDR3 DNA remains: 48 bases, in frame from the first base. V loses 5 bases, J loses 0 bases, and the germline ends lie 13 bases apart. The time point label corresponds to: about 28 days (+/-7) after the second vaccine dose. AZD1222 recipients given second doses at about 4 weeks or at about 12 weeks were pooled, since spike-specific TCR depth and breadth were not found to differ between the two schedules. Vaccinee samples came from UK trials COV001 and COV002, including a single-blind randomized controlled phase 2/3 trial of AZD1222 (ChAdOx1 nCoV-19) in healthy adults. For TCRbeta chain sequencing, PBMC samples from trial participants were taken at day 0 and at day 28 after the second dose. Overall study outcomes, separate from this receptor: In the small 56-69-year group, the increase in depth fell short of significance, most likely because of low power. Epitopes outside the regions mutated in the B.1.351 and B.1.1.7 variants were reportedly recognized by nearly half of the unique spike-specific TCRs. Conclusions about previously exposed vaccinees are limited because only a handful of AZD1222 recipients were SARS-CoV-2 seropositive at baseline. No day 14 peak-response samples were available, so repertoires were characterized only after the peak T cell response. The vaccine-associated CD4 TCRs covered the entire spike protein, and the dominant responses fell in regions 160-218 and 743-854. Participants were mostly white British and included more females than males, and it was suggested by the authors that clonal diversity may have been underestimated. After two AZD1222 doses, spike-specific TCR breadth and depth were significantly higher than at day 0 and than in MenACWY recipients.

The CDR3 regions of human TCRbeta chains were analyzed by immunosequencing. The study's own analysis went as follows. TCRs in the repertoires were matched against a reference library of SARS-CoV-2-specific TCRs that had been generated with the MIRA antigen-specificity platform. Breadth was defined as the fraction of unique TCRs that were SARS-CoV-2-associated. Depth was defined as the fraction of total T cells that were SARS-CoV-2-associated. Using the MIRA data, every spike-specific TCR was mapped to the spike region that the TCR reacted to and assigned to either a CD4 or a CD8 class. Log10-transformed breadth and depth values were compared by one-way ANOVA with Sidak's multiple comparisons tests. Here the immuneACCESS table is served through TCRdb, limited to in-frame sequences with V and J called. Missing clones are a known gap in these copies; in checked studies unresolved V genes cover under half, and the rest lacks a known reason. For V, J and clone size, that table is used; D and trimming come from the DNA. The sample profile shows nearly 90,000 clones; over 75% of them were found once. The biggest ten clones account for around 5.5% of the sample.

Turning to this clone: What this receptor recognizes is not known. No per-base quality is available; no much larger clone lies one base away.

This material consisted of peripheral blood, taken 28 days after the second AZD1222 dose. This chain is built from TRBV11-2 and TRBJ1-4; the D gene is unclear. This TCR derives from an adult who received the AZD1222 COVID-19 vaccine. The nucleotide sequence is given as TGTGCCAGCAGCCCGGACGGGGTTGCAACTAATGAAAAACTGTTTTTT. The resulting protein is CASSPDGVATNEKLFF.